This TCR beta chain originates from a study of T cell responses to AZD1222 COVID-19 vaccine. General observations from the study: Nearly half of the spike-specific TCRs reportedly recognize variant regions that carry no mutations.

Repertoires were generated with immunoSEQ multiplex PCR, while TCRdb's copy carries only in-frame clones and drops some. Of 150,000 to 200,000 clones in the sample, under 95% are singletons; the top ten hold under 1.5%. As for this clone: Its antigen is not identified. Other DNA sequences in this sample translate to the same CDR3.

The sequencing used peripheral blood, collected 28 days after the second AZD1222 dose. The sequence came from an adult who received the AZD1222 COVID-19 vaccine.

The DNA of the CDR3 is TGTGCCAGCAGCGTCGACGGGGCTGGCCAGCCCCAGCATTTT. This codes for CASSVDGAGQPQHF. The V and J genes are TRBV9 and TRBJ1-5; weak D call: TRBD1 (5 bases). Germline CDR1 is SGDLS and CDR2 is YYNGEE. V was trimmed by 2 bases and J by 7 bases, leaving 13 bases between them. CDR3 length equals 14 residues.